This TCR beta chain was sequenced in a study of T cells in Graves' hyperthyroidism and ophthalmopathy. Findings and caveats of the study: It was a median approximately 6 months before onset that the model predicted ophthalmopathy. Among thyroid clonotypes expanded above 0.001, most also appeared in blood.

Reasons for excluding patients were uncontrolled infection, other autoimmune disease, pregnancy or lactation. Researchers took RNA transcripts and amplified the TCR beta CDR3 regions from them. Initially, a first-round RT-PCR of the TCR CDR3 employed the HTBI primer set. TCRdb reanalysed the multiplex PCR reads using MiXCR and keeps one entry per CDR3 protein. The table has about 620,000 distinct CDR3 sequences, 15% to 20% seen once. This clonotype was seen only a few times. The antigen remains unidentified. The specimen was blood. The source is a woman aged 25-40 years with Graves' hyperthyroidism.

The DNA for the CDR3 is TGCAGTGCTAGTAGCGGGAGGGCTCGGGAGCAGTACTTC. Its protein is CSASSGRAREQYF. This chain links TRBV20-1 with TRBJ2-7; 11 nucleotides align to TRBD2. In germline, CDR1 is DFQATT, CDR2 SNEGSKA (reference sequence). CDR3 length equals 13 residues. Unmatched junction bases numbered 5, after V lost 3 bases and J lost 7 bases.